This T cell receptor (beta chain) is drawn from a study of T-cell reconstitution after alpha-beta-depleted transplantation in children. The library targeted TCRbeta and was prepared with unique molecular identifiers. MiXCR was run by TCRdb on the PCR reads, yielding one entry per CDR3 protein. The repertoire consists of fewer than 550,000 distinct CDR3 sequences, with 16% occurring once and the leading ten covering about 32%. J gave up 7 bases and V 8 bases, and 15 bases lay outside the gene matches. CDR3 length: 16 amino acids. CDR1 is LNHDA, CDR2 SQIVND, per germline (reference sequence). Study-wide results and limits: Reported findings indicate that, about two months after transplant, alpha-beta T cells came from several hundred expanded clones, which were derived from non-depleted graft cells.

A note on this clonotype: The antigen remains undetermined.

The origin of this receptor is a boy under three years old who had a stem cell transplant for Wiskott-Aldrich syndrome, so the T cells may come from the graft donor. The sequenced sample was PBMCs, mostly from graft donor cells, obtained 360 days after TCRalphabeta/CD19-depleted stem cell transplant. The chain uses TRBV19 and TRBJ2-1, with 9 bases aligning to TRBD2. The chain's CDR3 is CASLRTSDLSWNEQFF. The CDR3 DNA reads TGTGCCAGTCTTCGGACTAGCGATCTCTCGTGGAATGAGCAGTTCTTC.